This is a list of T cell receptor beta chains from one sample in a study of blood T cells in healthy people across ages. One entry per CDR3 protein results from TCRdb running MiXCR on the 5' RACE reads. This repertoire shows roughly 1,000,000 distinct CDR3 sequences, 20% to 25% found once; its top ten account for less than 0.75%. These same records also appear under a second study, on T cells of mothers and their children.

Sequencing was performed on blood. The receptors come from a girl aged 2 to 9 in good health. Both conserved end residues are part of each CDR3. Each record gives: D gene, clone size, V gene, J gene, CDR3 DNA, CDR3 protein. D genes are given only for firm matches. Part of the rows lack a size; the others show once, few, many or a class for expanded clones.

D gene: NA; clone size: many; V gene: TRBV11-2; J gene: TRBJ2-7; CDR3 DNA: TGTGCCAGCAGTTTCCCCGGGTACGAGCAGTACTTC; CDR3 protein: CASSFPGYEQYF
D gene: NA; clone size: NA; V gene: TRBV7-9; J gene: TRBJ2-1; CDR3 DNA: TGTGCCAGCAGCTTTGGTTCTATAAATGAGCAGTTCTTC; CDR3 protein: CASSFGSINEQFF
D gene: NA; clone size: NA; V gene: TRBV28; J gene: TRBJ2-3; CDR3 DNA: TGTGCCAGCAGCACCATTGTTTCAGGGGGAGGAACAGATACGCAGTATTTT; CDR3 protein: CASSTIVSGGGTDTQYF
D gene: NA; clone size: NA; V gene: TRBV7-9; J gene: TRBJ2-7; CDR3 DNA: TGTGCCAGCAGCTTTGAAGGGGGGGTGTCCTACGAGCAGTACTTC; CDR3 protein: CASSFEGGVSYEQYF
D gene: NA; clone size: few; V gene: TRBV29-1; J gene: TRBJ2-7; CDR3 DNA: TGCAGCGTTGAATTGTTCTCCTACGAGCAGTACTTC; CDR3 protein: CSVELFSYEQYF
D gene: TRBD2; clone size: NA; V gene: TRBV7-6; J gene: TRBJ2-7; CDR3 DNA: TGTGCCAGCAGCCTAGGGGCGGGAGATGACGAGCAGTACTTC; CDR3 protein: CASSLGAGDDEQYF
D gene: NA; clone size: NA; V gene: TRBV20-1; J gene: TRBJ1-1; CDR3 DNA: TGCAGTACACAAGACCTAGGGATGAACACTGAAGCTTTCTTT; CDR3 protein: CSTQDLGMNTEAFF
D gene: NA; clone size: NA; V gene: TRBV14; J gene: TRBJ2-1; CDR3 DNA: TGTGCCAGCAGCGATCAGGGGGGTTATGTAAGTGAGCAGTTCTTC; CDR3 protein: CASSDQGGYVSEQFF
D gene: NA; clone size: once; V gene: TRBV21-1; J gene: TRBJ2-7; CDR3 DNA: TGTGCCAGCAGGGAAGGGGTAGGGTGGACGACCTACGAGCAGTACTTC; CDR3 protein: CASREGVGWTTYEQYF
D gene: TRBD1; clone size: few; V gene: TRBV2; J gene: TRBJ2-2; CDR3 DNA: TGTGCCAGCAGTGAAAACAGGGGGGTCGGGGAGCTGTTTTTT; CDR3 protein: CASSENRGVGELFF
D gene: NA; clone size: NA; V gene: TRBV27; J gene: TRBJ2-7; CDR3 DNA: TGTGCCAGCAGCTCGGGAGACACCTACGAGCAGTACTTC; CDR3 protein: CASSSGDTYEQYF
D gene: TRBD2; clone size: few; V gene: TRBV4-3; J gene: TRBJ2-7; CDR3 DNA: TGCGCCAGCAGCGAGGGAGCGGGGGGGCACTACGAGCAGTACTTC; CDR3 protein: CASSEGAGGHYEQYF
D gene: NA; clone size: NA; V gene: TRBV7-2; J gene: TRBJ1-2; CDR3 DNA: TGTGCCAGCAGCTTACTTTCCCGGGACGGATATGGCTACACCTTC; CDR3 protein: CASSLLSRDGYGYTF
D gene: TRBD2; clone size: few; V gene: TRBV20-1; J gene: TRBJ2-1; CDR3 DNA: TGCAGTGCTTCCAGAGCGGGAGGAATTTATGAGCAGTTCTTC; CDR3 protein: CSASRAGGIYEQFF
D gene: NA; clone size: NA; V gene: TRBV7-2; J gene: TRBJ2-3; CDR3 DNA: TGTGCCAGCAGCTCATACACCGGGTCTAAACAGTATTTT; CDR3 protein: CASSSYTGSKQYF
D gene: NA; clone size: NA; V gene: TRBV2; J gene: TRBJ2-1; CDR3 DNA: TGTGCCAGCAGTGAACTCTTCTCGGGGGCGGAGGTGGGCAATGAGCAGTTCTTC; CDR3 protein: CASSELFSGAEVGNEQFF
D gene: TRBD2; clone size: NA; V gene: TRBV7-3; J gene: TRBJ2-1; CDR3 DNA: TGTGCCAGCAGCCTGCGGGAGGGCCTTCTCAATGAGCAGTTCTTC; CDR3 protein: CASSLREGLLNEQFF
D gene: NA; clone size: NA; V gene: TRBV10-3; J gene: TRBJ1-2; CDR3 DNA: TGTGCCATCGGGCAATCCAATGGCTACACCTTC; CDR3 protein: CAIGQSNGYTF
D gene: NA; clone size: NA; V gene: TRBV11-2; J gene: TRBJ2-3; CDR3 DNA: TGTGCCAGCAGCTTTCTGATGGGAGTCAGCGGAGATACGCAGTATTTT; CDR3 protein: CASSFLMGVSGDTQYF
D gene: NA; clone size: NA; V gene: TRBV12-3/TRBV12-4; J gene: TRBJ2-1; CDR3 DNA: TGTGCCAGCAGTCCGAAGCCCCCCTCCTACAATGAGCAGTTCTTC; CDR3 protein: CASSPKPPSYNEQFF
D gene: TRBD1; clone size: NA; V gene: TRBV29-1; J gene: TRBJ2-7; CDR3 DNA: TGCAGCGGCCGGGACAGGGTGTCCGAGCAGTACTTC; CDR3 protein: CSGRDRVSEQYF
D gene: NA; clone size: NA; V gene: TRBV3-1; J gene: TRBJ1-2; CDR3 DNA: TGTGCCAGCAGCCTAGGGACGGCGGTAGGAGAGAGCTACACCTTC; CDR3 protein: CASSLGTAVGESYTF
D gene: TRBD2; clone size: NA; V gene: TRBV7-9; J gene: TRBJ2-2; CDR3 DNA: TGTGCCAGCAGCGCCCCGGGAGGGGCGAACACCGGGGAGCTGTTTTTT; CDR3 protein: CASSAPGGANTGELFF
D gene: NA; clone size: NA; V gene: TRBV25-1; J gene: TRBJ2-7; CDR3 DNA: TGTGCCAGCAGTGTATGGGACGGGCAGTACTTC; CDR3 protein: CASSVWDGQYF
D gene: TRBD2; clone size: NA; V gene: TRBV4-2; J gene: TRBJ2-1; CDR3 DNA: TGTGCCAGCAGCCGAAGAGCCCCTATAGCGGGAGAAACCTACAATGAGCAGTTCTTC; CDR3 protein: CASSRRAPIAGETYNEQFF
D gene: NA; clone size: few; V gene: TRBV6-5; J gene: TRBJ2-1; CDR3 DNA: TGTGCCAGCACTAAGGGCCCCGAATACAATGAGCAGTTCTTC; CDR3 protein: CASTKGPEYNEQFF